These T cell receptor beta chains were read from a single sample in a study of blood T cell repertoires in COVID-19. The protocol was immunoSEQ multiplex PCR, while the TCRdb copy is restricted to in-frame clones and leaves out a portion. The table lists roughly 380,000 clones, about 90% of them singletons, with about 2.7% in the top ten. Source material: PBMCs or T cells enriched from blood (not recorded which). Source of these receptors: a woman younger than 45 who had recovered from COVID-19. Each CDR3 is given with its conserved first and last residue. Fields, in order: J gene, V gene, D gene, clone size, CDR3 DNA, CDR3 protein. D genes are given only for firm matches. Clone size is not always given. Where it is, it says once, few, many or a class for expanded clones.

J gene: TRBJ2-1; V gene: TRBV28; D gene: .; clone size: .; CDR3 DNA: TGTGCCAGCAGCCTAAAAGAGAGGAACGAGGATGAGCAGTTCTTC; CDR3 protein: CASSLKERNEDEQFF
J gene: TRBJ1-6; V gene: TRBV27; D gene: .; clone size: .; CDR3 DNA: TGTGCCAGCAGCTATCCGAATTCACCCCTCCACTTT; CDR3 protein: CASSYPNSPLHF
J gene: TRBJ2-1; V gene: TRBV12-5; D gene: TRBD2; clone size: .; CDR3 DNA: TGTGCTAGTGGTTTGATTGGCGGGAGGGCCAATGAGCAGTTCTTC; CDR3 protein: CASGLIGGRANEQFF
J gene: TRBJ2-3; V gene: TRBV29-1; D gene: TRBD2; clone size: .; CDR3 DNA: TGCAGCGCGCATAGCGGGTCTAGCACAGATACGCAGTATTTT; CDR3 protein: CSAHSGSSTDTQYF
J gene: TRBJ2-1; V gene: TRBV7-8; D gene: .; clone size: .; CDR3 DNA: TGTGCCAGCAGCCCCCCCAGTAGAGGGTCCAATGAGCAGTTCTTC; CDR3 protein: CASSPPSRGSNEQFF
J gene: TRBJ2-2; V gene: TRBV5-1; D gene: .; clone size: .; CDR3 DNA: TGCGCCAGCAGCGCGGGACAGACGAACACCGGGGAGCTGTTTTTT; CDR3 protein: CASSAGQTNTGELFF
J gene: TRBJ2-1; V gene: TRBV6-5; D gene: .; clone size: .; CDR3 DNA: TGTGCCAGCAGTTACCAGCCCGGACTCAGCTCTGAGCAGTTCTTC; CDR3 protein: CASSYQPGLSSEQFF
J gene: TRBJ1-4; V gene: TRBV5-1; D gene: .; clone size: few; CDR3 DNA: TGCGCCAGCAGCTTGGGCAGGGATAATGAAAAACTGTTTTTT; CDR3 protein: CASSLGRDNEKLFF
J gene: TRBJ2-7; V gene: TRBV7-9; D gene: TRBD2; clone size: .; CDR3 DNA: TGTGCCAGCAGCTCATTGACTAGCGGGGTCCTCTACGAGCAGTACTTC; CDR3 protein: CASSSLTSGVLYEQYF
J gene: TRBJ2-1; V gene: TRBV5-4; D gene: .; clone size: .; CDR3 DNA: TGTGCCAGCAGCTCTGTGGGTCTAGACAATGAGCAGTTCTTC; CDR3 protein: CASSSVGLDNEQFF
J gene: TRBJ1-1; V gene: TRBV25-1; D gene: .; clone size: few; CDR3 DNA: TGTGCCAGCAGTGAAAGAGGAAGGTGGGGACAGAACACTGAAGCTTTCTTT; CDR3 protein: CASSERGRWGQNTEAFF
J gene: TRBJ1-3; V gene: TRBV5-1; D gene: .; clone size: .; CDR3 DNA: TGCGCCAGCAGCTTGGCAGGGGTCTCTGGAAACACCATATATTTT; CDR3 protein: CASSLAGVSGNTIYF
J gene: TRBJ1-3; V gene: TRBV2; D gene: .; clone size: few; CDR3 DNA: TGTGCCAGCGCAGGATCTGGAAACACCATATATTTT; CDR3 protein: CASAGSGNTIYF